This TCR beta chain was captured in a study of glioma-infiltrating T cells after dendritic cell vaccination (dated by TCRdb to 2016 to 2017). Broadly, across the study: The cohort included roughly 15 glioblastoma patients drawn from Phase I and II dendritic cell vaccination trials, of whom 9 were newly diagnosed and 6 had recurrent disease. Between about 2002 and 2013, the patients were given dendritic cell vaccination pulsed with autologous tumor lysate. Deep sequencing of TCR beta CDR3 regions was used to quantify tumor-infiltrating lymphocyte content and compare tumor and blood repertoires in dendritic cell-vaccinated glioblastoma patients. The vaccine consisted of monocyte-derived dendritic cells cultured seven days with IL-4 and GM-CSF, then pulsed overnight with autologous tumor lysate. Three intradermal dendritic cell vaccine injections were administered to patients at biweekly intervals in the arm below the axilla. TCR sequencing metrics, including TIL content and tumor-blood repertoire overlap, were correlated with survival after dendritic cell vaccination.

On this clone itself: Which antigen it targets is not known. Per-base quality was not reported, and no clone a single base away is much larger than it.

Using the immunoSEQ assay, TCRB CDR3 regions were amplified from roughly 2.2 micrograms of genomic DNA, or from all available DNA when less than that was on hand. For multiplex PCR, 60 forward primers for TCR V beta segments and 13 reverse primers for J beta segments were used. To estimate reads per starting template, synthetic control templates were spiked into each sample at limiting dilution. The Illumina HiSeq System generated sequencing reads of 87 bp. In the paper's pipeline: PCR and sequencing errors were removed by merging closely related sequences with a nearest neighbor algorithm. TCR overlap was measured as the percentage of unique tumor TCR beta sequences also present in the same patient's peripheral blood. Not all clones reach the TCRdb copy of this immuneACCESS table, which keeps in-frame sequences only. Checked studies attribute under half of the gap to unresolved V genes and leave the rest unexplained. V, J and clone size were drawn from that table, and D and trimming were deduced from the DNA. Across this sample there are some 100,000 clones, with about 79% seen only once. The ten largest clonotypes hold approximately 6% of the sample.

V is pared back by 4 bases and J by 7 bases, with 18 bases lying between the germline termini. Reading from cysteine to phenylalanine, the CDR3 counts 15 amino acids. This entry keeps only the CDR3 DNA: 45 bases, framed from base 1. The germline V gene encodes CDR1 SGHRS and CDR2 YFSETQ. Patients were selected on the basis of adequate residual fresh-frozen tumor tissue and more than two years of available survival data. An isocitrate dehydrogenase mutation was not carried by any of the glioblastoma patients, although molecular status was otherwise variable. PBMC were collected before vaccination, two weeks after the third vaccination, and at tumor progression if tumor progression occurred. Genomic DNA was extracted with the Qiagen DNeasy Blood extraction Kit. Broader findings and caveats from the paper: After dendritic cell vaccination, a higher estimated pretreatment TIL content predicted longer time to progression and overall survival. The response model built on TCR overlap across three groups was characterized as speculative, with prospective validation still needed. TCR clonality showed no direct relationship with survival, which suggests that a diverse polyclonal response may be important. The cohort was small and heterogeneous, only a few patients had full blood and tumor sets, and even fewer had initial-recurrent tumor pairs.

The TCR sequence derives from a human donor with glioblastoma. The chain couples TRBV5-1 to TRBJ2-1; the best D guess is TRBD2, with 5 bases matching. The sample consisted of blood, taken before dendritic cell vaccination. The nucleotide sequence reads TGCGCCAGCAGCACTCCGGGAAGTCGTGGAAATGAGCAGTTCTTC. This codes for CASSTPGSRGNEQFF.